This passage covers 23 T cell receptor beta chains from one sample sequenced in a study of blood T cell repertoires in COVID-19 (dated by TCRdb to 2018 to 2020). The library was built by means of the immunoSEQ multiplex PCR assay. TCRdb took over this immuneACCESS table, retaining in-frame rearrangements with V and J assigned. Such tables are incomplete; in checked studies, under half of the missing clones stem from an unresolved V gene, and the remainder is unexplained. This sample comprises 300,000 to 450,000 clones, 88% of them detected only once. 0.85% to 1.3% of the sample rests with the top ten. The sequencing sample was made of PBMCs or T cells enriched from blood (not recorded which). The receptors were gathered from a woman under 40 who had been exposed to COVID-19.

This clone was counted once. V and J are TRBV5-4 and TRBJ2-4; possible D gene TRBD2, 6 bases. This CDR3 has 16 amino acids. The V and J ends lost 3 bases and 6 bases respectively, with 19 bases between them. The germline V gene encodes CDR1 SGHNT and CDR2 YYREEE (reference sequence). CDR3 in DNA: TGTGCCAGCAGCTCACCTAGCGCCAAAAGAGGAAACATTCAGTACTTC. It is translated as CASSSPSAKRGNIQYF. Variable domain in full (rest from reference TRBV5-4 and TRBJ2-4): ETGVTQSPTHLIKTRGQQVTLRCSSQSGHNTVSWYQQALGQGPQFIFQYYREEENGRGNFPPRFSGLQFPNYSSELNVNALELDDSALYLCASSSPSAKRGNIQYFGAGTRLSVL.

This chain's CDR3 is CASSQDAAGTDTQYF. The CDR3 nucleotides are TGTGCCAGCAGCCAAGATGCGGCTGGCACAGATACGCAGTATTTT. This chain uses TRBV3-1 (or the pseudogene TRBV3-2) with TRBJ2-3; D not resolved. Germline V gene data show CDR1 as LGHDT and CDR2 as YNNKEL (reference sequence). The CDR3 totals 15 residues. V was cut by 0 bases and J by 1 base, with 8 bases left in between.

The chain is built from TRBV21-1 and TRBJ1-5. TRBV21-1 is shown as a pseudogene. CDR3 length equals 17 residues. The CDR3 nucleotides are TGTGCCAGCAGCAGTTCATCGGGACTCCAGGGCAATCAGCCCCAGCATTTT. This sequence encodes CASSSSSGLQGNQPQHF.

The rearrangement joins TRBV2 to TRBJ2-3; weak D call: TRBD2 (5 bases). The CDR3 runs 15 residues. Germline assignment: CDR1 SNHLY and CDR2 FYNNEI. Trimming took 5 bases from V and 4 from J, leaving 16 bases between them. CDR3 region: CASSIRDLKPDTQYF. CDR3 in DNA: TGTGCCAGCAGTATCCGGGATTTAAAGCCAGATACGCAGTATTTT. Full variable domain (remainder filled in from reference TRBV2 and TRBJ2-3): EPEVTQTPSHQVTQMGQEVILRCVPISNHLYFYWYRQILGQKVEFLVSFYNNEISEKSEIFDDQFSVERPDGSNFTLKIRSTKLEDSAMYFCASSIRDLKPDTQYFGPGTRLTVL.

The rearrangement joins TRBV5-1 to TRBJ1-4, with 7 bases identical to TRBD1. Germline lookup yields CDR1 SGHRS and CDR2 YFSETQ. The CDR3 extends over 16 amino acids. J was trimmed by 5 bases and V by 4 bases; bases with no gene match: 11. Here the CDR3 DNA reads TGCGCCAGCAGCCTTAATAACCCGGGACAGAATGAAAAACTGTTTTTT. As protein: CASSLNNPGQNEKLFF.

This clone has just a few counts. The chain has TRBV19 and TRBJ1-1; TRBD1 matches 9 bases. The ends lost 4 bases at V and 1 base at J; junction bases unmatched: 4. The CDR3 spans 15 residues. In germline, CDR1 is LNHDA, CDR2 SQIVND (reference sequence). Here the CDR3 DNA reads TGTGCCAGTAGTACCTGGACAGGGGCGAACACTGAAGCTTTCTTT. It is translated as CASSTWTGANTEAFF.

The chain couples TRBV12-3 or TRBV12-4 to TRBJ1-3; 7 bases align to TRBD1. This CDR3 comprises 13 residues. J gave up 0 bases and V 9 bases, and 2 bases lay outside the gene matches. Here the CDR3 DNA reads TGTGCCAGTGACAGGGTCTCTGGAAACACCATATATTTT. Translating it yields CASDRVSGNTIYF.

The chain is built from TRBV7-9 and TRBJ1-2; tentative D call: TRBD1 (6 bases). The CDR3 is made up of 15 amino acids. V was trimmed by 1 base and J by 1 base, leaving 10 bases between them. Germline V gives CDR1 SEHNR, CDR2 FQNEAQ (reference sequence). CDR3 amino acids: CASSLGTVFNYGYTF. The CDR3 DNA reads as TGTGCCAGCAGCTTAGGGACAGTATTTAACTATGGCTACACCTTC.

The rearrangement joins TRBV18 to TRBJ1-1, with 9 bases matching TRBD1. The CDR3 is 18 amino acids. With 1 base clipped from V and 3 bases from J, the junction kept 12 bases outside the gene matches. Per the germline V gene, CDR1 is KGHSH and CDR2 is LQKENI. CDR3 loop: CASSPRTGATYIHTEAFF. CDR3 nucleotide sequence: TGTGCCAGCTCACCACGGACAGGGGCCACTTACATACACACTGAAGCTTTCTTT. Variable domain in full (rest from reference TRBV18 and TRBJ1-1): NAGVMQNPRHLVRRRGQEARLRCSPMKGHSHVYWYRQLPEEGLKFMVYLQKENIIDESGMPKERFSAEFPKEGPSILRIQQVVRGDSAAYFCASSPRTGATYIHTEAFFGQGTRLTVV.

This sequence joins TRBV10-1 and TRBJ2-5; 7 positions agree with TRBD2. Germline V gene data show CDR1 as WNHNN and CDR2 as SYGVQD (reference sequence). V lost 9 bases and J lost 4; bases outside the gene matches: 17. This CDR3 has 16 amino acids. For the CDR3, the DNA is TGCGCCAGACTCCAGAACGGGAGGACCCCGGGAGAGACCCAGTACTTC. Amino acids: CARLQNGRTPGETQYF.

The chain has TRBV27 and TRBJ1-4; D might be TRBD1 (5 bases). The germline V and J ends were trimmed by 5 bases and 4 bases, with 11 bases remaining between them. This CDR3 region has 14 residues. From germline, CDR1 is MNHEY and CDR2 SMNVEV (reference sequence). DNA for the CDR3: TGTGCCAGCAGTGCCTGGGGGGGTAATGAAAAACTGTTTTTT. It specifies CASSAWGGNEKLFF.

The chain joins TRBV28 to TRBJ1-1; 9 nucleotides agree with TRBD1. CDR1 is MDHEN, CDR2 SYDVKM, per germline. This CDR3 has 15 residues. After removal of 5 bases from V and 2 bases from J, the junction contained 6 bases not matched to a gene. CDR3: CASSQAGQGNTEAFF. CDR3 nucleotides: TGTGCCAGCAGTCAAGCGGGACAGGGAAACACTGAAGCTTTCTTT.

The CDR3 loop is CSASLGAGAMRETQYF. DNA of the CDR3: TGCAGTGCTAGTTTAGGAGCGGGAGCTATGAGGGAGACCCAGTACTTC. The chain couples TRBV20-1 to TRBJ2-5; TRBD2 agrees at 8 bases. The germline V gene encodes CDR1 DFQATT and CDR2 SNEGSKA (reference sequence). V shed 3 bases, J shed 5 bases, and the junction held 14 bases outside the gene matches. The CDR3 has 16 residues.

V gene TRBV7-3 combines with J gene TRBJ2-3; 8 bases are a match to TRBD2. V dropped 5 bases and J dropped 5; count of bases not matched to a gene: 6. From germline, CDR1 is SGHTA and CDR2 FQGTGA. The length of the CDR3 is 14 residues. This chain's CDR3 is CASSLGLARDTQYF. The CDR3 bases are TGTGCCAGCAGCCTTGGACTAGCCCGAGATACGCAGTATTTT. Based on the CDR3 plus reference TRBV7-3 and TRBJ2-3, the full variable domain is GAGVSQTPSNKVTEKGKYVELRCDPISGHTALYWYRQSLGQGPEFLIYFQGTGAADDSGLPNDRFFAVRPEGSVSTLKIQRTERGDSAVYLCASSLGLARDTQYFGPGTRLTVL.

J is TRBJ2-1 and V is TRBV5-6; no clear D gene. There are 14 residues in the CDR3. Germline CDR1 reads SGHDT; CDR2 reads YYEEEE. The V and J ends lost 0 bases and 1 base respectively, with 5 bases between them. The CDR3 bases are TGTGCCAGCAGCTTGGAGCCTTCCTACAATGAGCAGTTCTTC. As protein: CASSLEPSYNEQFF.

This clone was recorded a few times. A read error may produce the germline difference seen at one junction end. V is TRBV29-1 and J is TRBJ2-1; 9 positions match TRBD2. CDR3 length equals 13 residues. Germline V lookup: CDR1 SQVTM, CDR2 ANQGSEA. CDR3 in DNA: TGCAGCGTCGAAGGCGGGAGGGCCTATCGGTCGGTCTTC. Its translation is CSVEGGRAYRSVF.

The V and J genes are TRBV28 and TRBJ1-2; D not certain. The CDR3 has 11 residues. Germline V gene data show CDR1 as MDHEN and CDR2 as SYDVKM. V was clipped by 4 bases and J by 5 bases, with 5 bases between them. CDR3 sequence reads: CASSSEYGYTF. The DNA for the CDR3 is TGTGCCAGCAGTTCCGAGTATGGCTACACCTTC.

V usage is TRBV30 and J usage is TRBJ1-6, with a possible D match to TRBD1 (5 bases). Germline V gene data show CDR1 as GTSNPN and CDR2 as SVGIG (reference sequence). V gave up 4 bases and J gave up 7 bases, with 20 bases separating them. This CDR3 region has 16 residues. The CDR3 DNA follows: TGTGCCTGGACTATTGCCCTGACAGTGCCGAATTCACCCCTCCACTTT. It specifies CAWTIALTVPNSPLHF. Filled out from reference TRBV30 and TRBJ1-6, the complete variable domain reads SQTIHQWPATLVQPVGSPLSLECTVEGTSNPNLYWYRQAAGRGLQLLFYSVGIGQISSEVPQNLSASRPQDRQFILSSKKLLLSDSGFYLCAWTIALTVPNSPLHFGNGTRLTVT.

This chain uses TRBV28 with TRBJ1-5; TRBD1 is a possible D gene (5 bases). CDR1 and CDR2 (germline): MDHEN, SYDVKM. CDR3 length: 14 amino acids. V dropped 4 bases and J dropped 6 bases, with 13 bases sitting between them. CDR3 nucleotides: TGTGCCAGCAGTTGGGAACTCGGGGGTCAGCCCCAGCATTTT. It yields the protein CASSWELGGQPQHF. Full variable domain (outside the CDR3, taken from reference TRBV28 and TRBJ1-5): DVKVTQSSRYLVKRTGEKVFLECVQDMDHENMFWYRQDPGLGLRLIYFSYDVKMKEKGDIPEGYSVSREKKERFSLILESASTNQTSMYLCASSWELGGQPQHFGDGTRLSIL.

The chain links TRBV29-1 to TRBJ2-1, with 7 bases matching TRBD2. The germline V gene encodes CDR1 SQVTM and CDR2 ANQGSEA. J gave up 2 bases and V 3 bases, and 7 bases lay outside the gene matches. The CDR3 consists of 15 residues. The CDR3 DNA follows: TGCAGCGTTGAGGTGGGGGGGAGGACCTACAATGAGCAGTTCTTC. It translates to CSVEVGGRTYNEQFF.

This clone has just a few counts. This chain links TRBV10-2 with TRBJ2-3; D uncertain. This CDR3 region has 15 residues. V lost 0 bases and J lost 5, with 12 bases in between. Germline loops: CDR1 WSHSY, CDR2 SAAADI. Written as DNA, the CDR3 is TGCGCCAGCAGTGAGTCCCCGCCCTCGGTAGATACGCAGTATTTT. Encoded protein: CASSESPPSVDTQYF.

The rearrangement links TRBV19 to TRBJ1-1, with D tentatively TRBD1 (5 bases). Trimming pared 4 bases from V and 2 bases from J, leaving 8 bases between. Germline values: CDR1 LNHDA, CDR2 SQIVND (reference sequence). This CDR3 contains 13 residues. CDR3 sequence reads: CASSTQGNTEAFF. The DNA of the CDR3 is TGTGCCAGTAGTACTCAGGGTAACACTGAAGCTTTCTTT.

CDR3 coding DNA: TGTGCTACCTCGGGCCGGGGTTTGACTGAAGCTTTCTTT. Protein sequence: CATSGRGLTEAFF. The chain recombines TRBV12-5 with TRBJ1-1; D gene unclear. The CDR3 length is 13 residues. Between the trimmed V and J ends, which lost 10 bases and 5 bases, there was a span of 17 bases. Germline values: CDR1 LGHNT, CDR2 FRNRAP.